This T cell receptor (beta chain) was sequenced for a study of blood T cell repertoires in COVID-19. Study at large: In each case, the material was cDNA or gDNA derived from T cells, B-cell-depleted T cells, or PBMCs.

The CDR3 loop spans 16 amino acids. V was cut by 4 bases and J by 1 base, with 13 bases left in between. Germline V lookup: CDR1 SNHLY, CDR2 FYNNEI. Seattle enrolled patients during active infection and tracked them longitudinally. Original data processing: Estimated nucleated cell counts came from reference gene primer amplification. Clones were sequenced by immunoSEQ multiplex PCR, and TCRdb holds only the in-frame ones, with some missing. Clonal size and the V and J genes are those of that table, whereas D and trimming came from the DNA. Among some 350,000 clones listed, approximately 91% were seen once.

The sequenced sample was peripheral blood. The V call is TRBV2, the J call TRBJ2-2; D is possibly TRBD1 (5 bases). The source is a woman in her seventies with COVID-19, enrolled during active disease. The CDR3: CASSASRQGNTGELFF. The CDR3 nucleotides are TGTGCCAGCAGTGCGAGTAGGCAGGGGAACACCGGGGAGCTGTTTTTT. The full variable domain, with the rest looked up from reference TRBV2 and TRBJ2-2, is EPEVTQTPSHQVTQMGQEVILRCVPISNHLYFYWYRQILGQKVEFLVSFYNNEISEKSEIFDDQFSVERPDGSNFTLKIRSTKLEDSAMYFCASSASRQGNTGELFFGEGSRLTVL.